The 32 T cell receptor beta chains in this list originate from one sample, sequenced in a study of graft-versus-host responses after intestinal transplantation. Clones were sequenced by immunoSEQ multiplex PCR, and TCRdb holds only the in-frame ones, with some missing. The sample shows some 40,000 clones, about 93% of them seen only once. The antigens for these receptors are not known. The sequencing here drew on unstimulated CD8+ T cells sorted from spleen or lymph node cells, taken before transplant. The origin of the receptors is a human donor who was the organ donor for an intestinal transplant.

This chain links TRBV5-6 with TRBJ2-3, with D uncertain. This CDR3 is built from 14 residues. Per germline, CDR1 SGHDT and CDR2 YYEEEE. V was cut by 5 bases and J by 2 bases, with 12 bases left in between. CDR3 DNA: TGTGCCAGCAGAAGGAGCGCCATCACAGATACGCAGTATTTT. It translates to CASRRSAITDTQYF.

The chain carries TRBV6-5 and TRBJ2-7; 10 bases fit TRBD2. This CDR3 comprises 15 residues. The V gene end was trimmed by 6 bases and the J gene end by 3 bases; junction bases not matched to a gene: 8. Germline V lookup: CDR1 MNHEY, CDR2 SVGAGI. The CDR3 sequence is CASRTTSSGSYEQYF. The CDR3 DNA is TGTGCCAGCAGGACCACTTCTAGCGGGAGCTACGAGCAGTACTTC.

This chain uses TRBV5-8 with TRBJ2-3; D is possibly TRBD2 (6 bases). The CDR3 is 15 residues long. From germline, CDR1 is SGHTS and CDR2 YDEGEE. The V end was cut by 2 bases, the J end by 4 bases, with 14 bases between. CDR3 residues: CASSLLREVPDTQYF. The CDR3 DNA sequence: TGTGCCAGCAGCTTATTGAGGGAGGTCCCAGATACGCAGTATTTT. The full variable domain, in which reference TRBV5-8 and TRBJ2-3 provide the parts outside the CDR3, is EAGVTQSPTHLIKTRGQQATLRCSPISGHTSVYWYQQALGLGLQFLLWYDEGEERNRGNFPPRFSGRQFPNYSSELNVNALELEDSALYLCASSLLREVPDTQYFGPGTRLTVL.

The rearrangement joins TRBV7-6 to TRBJ2-3; no clear D. V lost 1 base, J lost 2 bases, and 10 bases lay in between. CDR1 SGHVS and CDR2 FNYEAQ come from the germline V gene. The CDR3 spans 15 residues. The chain's CDR3 is CASSLEAEITDTQYF. The CDR3 nucleotides read TGTGCCAGCAGCTTAGAGGCAGAAATCACAGATACGCAGTATTTT.

This clone was counted a few times. The chain is built from TRBV6-5 and TRBJ2-1, with 10 positions matching TRBD2. V was clipped by 4 bases and J by 5 bases; unmatched bases: 5. CDR3 length equals 15 residues. From germline, CDR1 is MNHEY and CDR2 SVGAGI. CDR3 in DNA: TGTGCCAGCAGTTCAAGCGGGAGGGGTGACAATGAGCAGTTCTTC. Translated, it gives CASSSSGRGDNEQFF.

The chain couples TRBV19 to TRBJ2-5, with D unclear. CDR1 is LNHDA and CDR2 is SQIVND in the germline V gene (reference sequence). CDR3 size: 13 residues. V lost 2 bases, J lost 1 base, and 5 bases lay in between. CDR3 nucleotide sequence: TGTGCCAGTAGTATAAACTTCCAAGAGACCCAGTACTTC. Its protein is CASSINFQETQYF.

This rearrangement joins TRBV4-1 to TRBJ2-5, with D hard to call. V was cut by 1 base and J by 5 bases, with 8 bases left in between. CDR3 length: 13 amino acids. CDR1 and CDR2 (germline): MGHRA, YSYEKL. CDR3 protein: CASSQVWSETQYF. As DNA, the CDR3 is TGCGCCAGCAGCCAAGTCTGGTCGGAGACCCAGTACTTC.

The V gene is TRBV5-6, the J gene TRBJ2-3; 15 bases fit TRBD2. Per germline, CDR1 SGHDT and CDR2 YYEEEE. V dropped 4 bases and J dropped 5; count of bases not matched to a gene: 8. The CDR3 is 17 residues long. The CDR3 DNA is TGTGCCAGCAGCCTCCTACCGGGACTAGCGGGAGGAGATACGCAGTATTTT. Translating it yields CASSLLPGLAGGDTQYF. Using reference TRBV5-6 and TRBJ2-3 for the parts outside the CDR3, the full variable domain is DAGVTQSPTHLIKTRGQQVTLRCSPKSGHDTVSWYQQALGQGPQFIFQYYEEEERQRGNFPDRFSGHQFPNYSSELNVNALLLGDSALYLCASSLLPGLAGGDTQYFGPGTRLTVL.

The chain carries TRBV29-1 and TRBJ1-1; the match to TRBD1 covers 7 bases. Germline assignment: CDR1 SQVTM and CDR2 ANQGSEA. The CDR3 is made up of 14 amino acids. Germline trimming cut 1 base from V and 3 bases from J; bases unmatched to any gene: 5. The CDR3 bases are TGCAGCGTTGAAGGTGACAGGGACGACACTGAAGCTTTCTTT. This gives the protein CSVEGDRDDTEAFF.

V usage is TRBV4-2 and J usage is TRBJ1-4; D is ambiguous. The V gene lost 5 bases and the J gene lost 0 bases, with 13 bases spanning the gap. The CDR3 has 16 residues. In germline, CDR1 is LGHNA, CDR2 YNFKEQ. CDR3 bases: TGTGCCAGCAGCTATAGGGAGAGAGCAACTAATGAAAAACTGTTTTTT. It is translated as CASSYRERATNEKLFF.

This chain joins TRBV4-3 and TRBJ2-1, with D perhaps matching TRBD2 (6 bases). V lost 4 bases and J lost 7, with 20 bases in between. The CDR3 runs to 16 residues. The germline V gene encodes CDR1 LGHNA and CDR2 YSLEER. This chain's CDR3 is CASSLGRGEGRNEQFF. In nucleotides, the CDR3 is TGCGCCAGCAGCCTGGGCCGGGGAGAAGGGAGGAATGAGCAGTTCTTC.

In DNA, the CDR3 is TGCGCCAGCAGCCAAGCCCCTATGACAGGATGGGCCGTTTCTAATGAAAAACTGTTTTTT. Its protein is CASSQAPMTGWAVSNEKLFF. This chain uses TRBV4-3 with TRBJ1-4; tentatively, D is TRBD1 (6 bases). CDR1 and CDR2 from the germline V gene are LGHNA and YSLEER. The CDR3 length is 20 residues. V was shortened by 1 base and J by 3 bases, with 24 bases between the two germline ends.

The chain is built from TRBV2 and TRBJ2-3; D unresolved. This CDR3 region has 12 residues. V lost 6 bases and J lost 0, with 4 bases in between. Germline V gene sequence: CDR1 SNHLY, CDR2 FYNNEI. CDR3 protein: CASSGSTDTQYF. The CDR3 coding sequence is TGTGCCAGCAGCGGGAGCACAGATACGCAGTATTTT.

J is TRBJ1-2 and V is TRBV2; maybe TRBD1 (5 bases). V shed 4 bases and J shed 8 bases, with 14 bases lying between them. CDR3 length: 13 residues. Per the germline V gene, CDR1 is SNHLY and CDR2 is FYNNEI. As DNA, the CDR3 is TGTGCCAGCAGTGGAGTAGGGGATGGAGGCTACACCTTC. Translating gives CASSGVGDGGYTF.

This chain links TRBV10-2 with TRBJ2-1; 9 bases fit TRBD2. Germline CDR1 and CDR2: WSHSY and SAAADI. V lost 3 bases and J lost 5; bases outside the gene matches: 2. The CDR3 totals 14 residues. For the CDR3, the DNA is TGCGCCAGCAGTGACGGGACTAGCCACAATGAGCAGTTCTTC. This gives the protein CASSDGTSHNEQFF.

This CDR3 is CAIPLRDKGPMNTEAFF. The CDR3 nucleotides read TGTGCCATCCCCCTCAGGGACAAAGGTCCTATGAACACTGAAGCTTTCTTT. The chain uses TRBV7-9 and TRBJ1-1; D is perhaps TRBD1 (6 bases). There are 17 residues in the CDR3. V dropped 10 bases and J dropped 0 bases, with 24 bases sitting between them. Germline V gene sequence: CDR1 SEHNR, CDR2 FQNEAQ (reference sequence).

The chain links TRBV28 to TRBJ2-7; D is perhaps TRBD1 (6 bases). Trimming cost V 5 bases and J 7 bases, with 24 bases left between them. Germline V lookup: CDR1 MDHEN, CDR2 SYDVKM. The CDR3 length is 16 residues. CDR3 in DNA: TGTGCCAGCAGTCCCTCCAGGGGCCCCCCGGTGAATGAGCAGTACTTC. Translated, it gives CASSPSRGPPVNEQYF. The complete variable domain, with remaining parts taken from reference TRBV28 and TRBJ2-7, reads DVKVTQSSRYLVKRTGEKVFLECVQDMDHENMFWYRQDPGLGLRLIYFSYDVKMKEKGDIPEGYSVSREKKERFSLILESASTNQTSMYLCASSPSRGPPVNEQYFGPGTRLTVT.

The V gene is TRBV5-1, the J gene TRBJ2-5; TRBD2 might be the D (6 bases). This CDR3 has 16 amino acids. Germline values: CDR1 SGHRS, CDR2 YFSETQ. The V gene lost 0 bases and the J gene lost 4 bases, with 16 bases spanning the gap. The CDR3 here is CASSLEEGTPAETQYF. CDR3 in DNA: TGCGCCAGCAGCTTGGAGGAGGGGACTCCGGCAGAGACCCAGTACTTC.

This clone was recorded once. The rearrangement joins TRBV29-1 to TRBJ2-1; D gene ambiguous. CDR3 length: 15 residues. Germline V CDR1 and CDR2: SQVTM, ANQGSEA. The V end lost 5 bases, the J end lost 3 bases, and 17 bases lay between the germline ends. CDR3 coding DNA: TGCAGCGTTACTAAGGACCCCGACCTCTACAATGAGCAGTTCTTC. The encoded protein is CSVTKDPDLYNEQFF.

The rearrangement links TRBV16 to TRBJ2-5, with TRBD1 identical over 9 bases. The CDR3 covers 17 residues. Germline V lookup: CDR1 KGHSY, CDR2 FQNENV. V gave up 1 base and J gave up 5 bases; unmatched junction bases: 11. The CDR3 DNA reads TGTGCCAGCAGCCAATGGGAAGACAGGGGGGAAACGGAGACCCAGTACTTC. This encodes CASSQWEDRGETETQYF.

The chain couples TRBV27 to TRBJ2-7; 9 positions match TRBD1. CDR1 MNHEY and CDR2 SMNVEV come from the germline V gene (reference sequence). V shed 3 bases, J shed 4 bases, and the junction held 4 bases outside the gene matches. There are 14 residues in the CDR3. CDR3 in amino acids: CASSLGTGRYEQYF. The CDR3 DNA reads as TGTGCCAGCAGTTTGGGGACAGGGAGGTACGAGCAGTACTTC.

The chain carries TRBV9 and TRBJ2-5, with D possibly matching TRBD1 (6 bases). V was trimmed by 3 bases and J by 1 base, leaving 13 bases between them. Germline lookup yields CDR1 SGDLS and CDR2 YYNGEE. The length of the CDR3 is 15 residues. The CDR3, as DNA: TGTGCCAGCAGCGGACAGGCCAGCTCCCAAGAGACCCAGTACTTC. This translates into CASSGQASSQETQYF.

The chain combines TRBV5-6 with TRBJ2-4; no definite D call. The germline gives CDR1 SGHDT, CDR2 YYEEEE. The V end was cut by 4 bases, the J end by 0 bases, with 17 bases between. The CDR3 is 17 amino acids. The CDR3 bases are TGTGCCAGCAGCCCCCTGCGAGCCACGCTAGCCAAAAACATTCAGTACTTC. It codes for CASSPLRATLAKNIQYF. Filled out from reference TRBV5-6 and TRBJ2-4, the complete variable domain reads DAGVTQSPTHLIKTRGQQVTLRCSPKSGHDTVSWYQQALGQGPQFIFQYYEEEERQRGNFPDRFSGHQFPNYSSELNVNALLLGDSALYLCASSPLRATLAKNIQYFGAGTRLSVL.

The chain combines TRBV6-5 with TRBJ2-3; TRBD1 might be the D (6 bases). The germline V and J ends were trimmed by 2 bases and 2 bases, with 14 bases remaining between them. This CDR3 contains 16 residues. Germline lookup yields CDR1 MNHEY and CDR2 SVGAGI. CDR3 in amino acids: CASSYNRDTFTDTQYF. The DNA of the CDR3 is TGTGCCAGCAGTTACAACCGGGACACCTTCACAGATACGCAGTATTTT.

CDR3 nucleotide sequence: TGTGCCAGCAGTTATAGCGGGAGTTACAATGAGCAGTTCTTC. This gives the protein CASSYSGSYNEQFF. The rearrangement uses TRBV28 and TRBJ2-1, with 9 nucleotides matching TRBD2. In germline, CDR1 is MDHEN, CDR2 SYDVKM. This CDR3 comprises 14 residues. V shed 4 bases and J 4 bases; nucleotides not matched to a gene: 2.

This clone was counted once. The chain couples TRBV14 to TRBJ2-7, with D hard to call. V shed 5 bases and J shed 3 bases, with 8 bases lying between them. CDR1 and CDR2 (germline): SGHDN, FVKESK. CDR3 length: 12 amino acids. CDR3 sequence reads: CASSTDDYEQYF. The CDR3, as DNA: TGTGCCAGCAGCACGGACGACTACGAGCAGTACTTC.

The chain joins TRBV28 to TRBJ1-6; no definite D call. Germline V gene sequence: CDR1 MDHEN, CDR2 SYDVKM. CDR3 length: 15 amino acids. Trimming took off 2 bases at V and 7 bases at J, with 12 bases between the two ends. CDR3 sequence reads: CASSLGVWGNSPLHF. In DNA, the CDR3 is TGTGCCAGCAGTTTAGGGGTATGGGGAAATTCACCCCTCCACTTT.

This sequence joins TRBV19 and TRBJ2-3; 7 bases fit TRBD2. This CDR3 has 15 residues. Germline lookup yields CDR1 LNHDA and CDR2 SQIVND (reference sequence). J lost 0 bases, V lost 3 bases, and 3 bases had no gene match. This CDR3 is CASSMGGTSTDTQYF. Written as DNA, the CDR3 is TGTGCCAGTAGTATGGGGGGGACTAGCACAGATACGCAGTATTTT. Full variable domain (rest looked up from reference TRBV19 and TRBJ2-3): DGGITQSPKYLFRKEGQNVTLSCEQNLNHDAMYWYRQDPGQGLRLIYYSQIVNDFQKGDIAEGYSVSREKKESFPLTVTSAQKNPTAFYLCASSMGGTSTDTQYFGPGTRLTVL.

The chain couples TRBV2 to TRBJ2-3, with D maybe TRBD2 (7 bases). V was clipped by 4 bases and J by 2 bases, with 19 bases between them. This CDR3 is 17 amino acids long. Germline V gene sequence: CDR1 SNHLY, CDR2 FYNNEI. The CDR3 protein is CASSAPVRGGYTDTQYF. CDR3 DNA sequence: TGTGCCAGCAGTGCCCCGGTCAGGGGAGGGTACACAGATACGCAGTATTTT.

The V gene is TRBV5-1, the J gene TRBJ1-2; unclear D gene. This CDR3 has 14 amino acids. CDR1 is SGHRS and CDR2 is YFSETQ in the germline V gene. Between the trimmed V and J ends, which lost 4 bases and 8 bases, there was a span of 18 bases. CDR3: CASSPRTPGEGYTF. In DNA, the CDR3 is TGCGCCAGCAGCCCGCGAACGCCAGGAGAGGGCTACACCTTC.

Only one count was recorded for this clone. Here the CDR3 reads CATSSYSGSYNEQFF. As DNA, the CDR3 is TGTGCCACCAGCAGTTATAGCGGGAGTTACAATGAGCAGTTCTTC. The V call is TRBV15, the J call TRBJ2-1, with TRBD2 matching 9 bases. The CDR3 runs 15 residues. The trim removed 3 bases at V and 4 bases at J, leaving 4 bases unmatched. Per germline, CDR1 LNHNV and CDR2 YYDKDF (reference sequence).

The chain links TRBV9 to TRBJ2-1; 13 nucleotides match TRBD2. The CDR3 covers 15 residues. With V trimmed by 3 bases and J by 9 bases, 6 bases remained unmatched. From germline, CDR1 is SGDLS and CDR2 YYNGEE. The CDR3 is CASSGGTSGIIEQFF. The CDR3, as DNA: TGTGCCAGCAGCGGCGGGACTAGCGGGATAATTGAGCAGTTCTTC.